This TCR beta chain was profiled in a study of cytomegalovirus exposure and HLA in healthy donors listed by TCRdb under 2017. For the study in its entirety: In an earlier analysis of some 550 of the donors, 276 Gb of sequence data and some 100 million unique TCR beta sequences from approximately 180 million T cells were reported. Approximately 300 gigabases of sequencing data and tens of millions of unique TCR sequences were included in an early release covering over 600 HLA-typed donors. Of the 398 genotyped donors, approximately 83% fell in the genetic ancestry cluster associated with self-reported Caucasian donors. The study aimed to test whether signatures of past pathogen exposure could be identified by cataloging public T cell receptors. The T cell repertoires of several hundred subjects were profiled by immunosequencing and related to cytomegalovirus serostatus. In addition to the first cohort of approximately 670 subjects, a separate validation cohort of 120 different subjects was used. High-throughput TCR immunosequencing, statistical association of individual TCRs with disease status, and machine learning were combined to predict cytomegalovirus infection status. A later analysis re-analyzed previously published TCR beta repertoires from approximately 700 donors and added high-resolution HLA genotyping to study TCR occurrence patterns. The later analysis used no new phenotypic data to find candidate immune exposures, relying instead on TCR beta sequences and their occurrence across donors. An earlier analysis of nearly 600 of the donors applied high-throughput TCR beta sequencing to assess whether each TCR beta V gene segment acted as functional or pseudogenic. Donor age, sex, ethnicity and CMV serostatus were compiled together with the repertoire data. Genome-wide SNP genotypes for about 65% of the 666 donors were used in a later genetic analysis, which treated that subset as a discovery cohort. Every discovery cohort repertoire had been produced on one sequencing platform. Both class I and class II loci were covered by HLA typing, at four-digit resolution. The number of typed donors differed by locus: 629-630 for A, B, C, DRB1 and DQB1; approximately 530 for DQA1; about 600 for DPA1; and approximately 450 for DPB1. Because of strong linkage in the cohort, 5 or 6 DR-DQ haplotypes were treated as single units for association and clustering. On average, roughly 250,000 unique TCR beta nucleotide sequences were sequenced per donor among 350 to 400 genotyped donors of the cohort, with 15% to 20% of those sequences being non-productive. General conclusions and limits of the study: Because counts were too low, under 20 rarely observed V segments, including chromosome 9 orphons, were left out of the earlier analysis of a few hundred of the donors. Because HLA typing was unavailable for some donors at each locus, only the typed subset was used in association tests. A further reported finding was that TCR beta sequences accurately predicted the HLA-A and HLA-B alleles for most subjects in the first cohort. Some IMGT-functional V segments, including TRBV6-2 and TRBV6-3, could not be told apart with the 87-base-pair reads, so those segments were excluded. Broadly in line with IMGT annotations, most TCR beta V segments showed up in productive rearrangements about 87% or about 30% of the time in an earlier analysis of a few hundred of the donors. Cytomegalovirus status was reported to be diagnosed by the classifier with high specificity and sensitivity in both the original and validation cohorts. In a later genetic analysis, a missense DCLRE1C variant was associated with V-gene and J-gene trimming of TCR beta chains, and the association was replicated in an independent cohort. Linkage disequilibrium might explain the correlated functional status among segregating V segments, but an unknown experimental factor could not be excluded. For the cohort, immune exposure information was limited to CMV serostatus. A later analysis reported that several top co-occurrence clusters appeared linked to parvovirus B19, influenza, CMV and Epstein-Barr virus. This cohort had only TCR beta chains sequenced, and the lack of alpha or paired-chain data limited which features could be detected. Specific HLA alleles were associated with roughly 16,000 TCR beta sequences at a false discovery rate of 0.05 in a later analysis. Assigning TCR associations to individual alleles was difficult when HLA alleles, especially DR and DQ, strongly co-occurred. A later analysis found that most CMV-associated TCR beta chains appeared HLA-restricted, with HLA associations seemingly driven largely by CMV exposure. The study listed around 160 TCR beta chains as associated with cytomegalovirus. Compared with equally common non-associated chains, HLA-associated TCR beta chains in a later analysis were more clonally expanded and had lower generation probabilities. In vitro tests confirmed that three of the cytomegalovirus-associated TCR beta chains recognize cytomegalovirus antigens. A cluster of highly shared sequence variants was judged likely to represent a technical artifact of the sequencing pipeline. The authors suggested that the approach could potentially be generalized to other disease states and immunological phenotypes. While some public TCRs were present in many individuals, most TCR sequences turned up only very rarely across donors. According to a later analysis, TCR association rates differed among HLA loci, with DRB1 alleles showing the most associated TCRs and HLA-C alleles showing the fewest. According to a later genetic analysis, donors in an Asian-associated ancestry cluster had fewer N-insertions in productive TCRs than the approximately 670-donor mean. The presence/absence analyses assumed that sequencing depth was roughly uniform across donors, and that assumption may not be true.

The library was prepared using the immunoSEQ multiplex PCR assay. For the multiplex PCR, a mixture combining 60 forward primers for TCR Vbeta segments and 13 reverse primers for TCR Jbeta segments was used. Amplification of the CDR3 region of rearranged TCR beta genes was performed with a multiplex PCR assay on genomic DNA. The Illumina HiSeq System was used to sequence the amplified TCR beta libraries as 87-base-pair reads. The authors processed their data as follows. Across the 600 to 700 repertoires, a later analysis counted 60 million to 90 million unique TCR beta chains, 9.5 million to 12 million of which were shared by at least two donors. Raw reads were error-corrected and collapsed into unique sequences by a nearest-neighbor algorithm in which closely related sequences were merged to remove PCR and sequencing errors. Alignment of CDR3 sequences to IMGT reference sequences was used to assign V, D and J gene segments. For a sequence to be retained, a match of at least six nucleotides was required to both a V gene segment and a J gene segment. Rearrangements were called productive when the CDR3 lacked stop codons and stayed in frame with V and J; all others were non-productive. Following IMGT convention, CDR3 was defined as the stretch from the second conserved V-encoded cysteine up to the conserved J-encoded phenylalanine. In an earlier analysis of more than 550 of the donors, sequences lacking an unambiguous match to a single V gene segment were excluded. An earlier analysis of approximately 590 of the donors classified V segments as functional when productive rearrangements were above 56.7% and as segregating when the standard deviation between donors was above 5%. A statistical classification framework was built to diagnose cytomegalovirus status from the catalog of TCR beta chain sequences. In a later analysis, V and J genes were assigned by comparing TCR nucleotide sequences against IMGT/GENE-DB human TR gene sequences. In a later analysis, CDR3 sequences and most-parsimonious VDJ recombination scenarios were assigned using the TCRdist pipeline. In a later analysis, each TCR beta chain was defined by its CDR3 amino acid sequence together with its V-gene family, and reads without a unique V-gene family were excluded. As a way to deal with suspected cross-contamination and a sequencing artifact, a later analysis dropped hundreds of nucleotide sequences that were highly shared and had low generation probability. In a later analysis, a clonal expansion index for each public chain was calculated from normalized within-repertoire ranks of inferred template counts. Generation probabilities in a later analysis came from a VDJ recombination model fitted to out-of-frame rearrangements, and those results were checked against IGoR. A later analysis scored TCR-TCR, TCR-HLA and TCR-CMV co-occurrence with hypergeometric tests, applying a repertoire-size bias correction to TCR pairs. To estimate false discovery rates, a later analysis permuted the HLA or CMV assignments 20 times. In a later analysis, co-occurring TCRs were grouped using DBSCAN, with TCRdist sequence similarity added in when clustering inside HLA-allele-positive subsets. For co-occurrence clustering, repertoires with fewer than 30,000 or more than 120,000 public chains were excluded, along with about five repertoires with anomalous nucleotide sharing. Imported from immuneACCESS, the table was reduced by TCRdb to in-frame sequences with V and J called. These copies leave out some clones; in studies compared against another copy, an unresolved V gene accounts for under half, and the cause of the remainder is not known. V, J and clone size reflect that table, while D and trimming were determined from the DNA. The sample table on file contains about 160,000 clones. The ten largest make up about 1.6% of the sample.

The cohort comprised 710 or so healthy bone marrow donors. All cohort members were sampled while nominally healthy, although unrecorded immune exposures were likely present. The donor tested CMV seronegative, placing the donor among the 350 or so seronegative members of the cohort. Each donor provided a peripheral blood sample, and peripheral blood mononuclear cells were used for TCR beta sequencing. Genomic DNA was extracted from the blood cell samples with the Qiagen DNeasy Blood Extraction Kit. Taken from the germline V gene, the CDR1 and CDR2 loops are MNHNS and SASEGT. V sheds 1 base and J sheds 1 base, leaving 11 bases between their ends. CDR3 length: 15 amino acids, cysteine to phenylalanine. Just CDR3 DNA is preserved here, 45 bases in frame from base 1. As regards this clone: What this receptor recognizes is not known.

This chain joins TRBV6-1 to TRBJ2-7; a confident D gene designation cannot be given. The sequenced sample consisted of PBMCs. The receptor comes from a woman aged 45-65 years in good health and CMV-seronegative. Here is the DNA: TGTGCCAGCAGTGAAGGGGCAGGTTTTTCCTACGAGCAGTACTTC. This sequence encodes CASSEGAGFSYEQYF.